This T cell receptor beta chain was retrieved from a study of spatial heterogeneity in lung cancer. This clonotype was picked up a small number of times. Its target is not known. Time point of the sample: sample taken at primary tumor resection. Whole RNA from tumor, nontumor lung or frozen PBMC was sequenced unsorted. The cohort: over 65 early-stage, untreated non-small cell lung cancer patients. Study observations and caveats: Relative to follow-up, resection was when ubiquitous expanded tumor TCRs appeared more in blood.

Deletions cut 8 bases from V and 10 bases from J, with 19 bases between. The CDR3 is 13 amino acids. Germline CDR1 is MNHEY and CDR2 is SMNVEV (reference sequence). Via MiXCR, TCRdb re-called the 5' RACE reads, giving one row per CDR3 protein. The top ten clones hold 4.6% of a sample with roughly 79,000 distinct CDR3 sequences, roughly 12% of them seen once. Sample: PBMCs, taken at surgery. The receptor's source is a male donor with early-stage non-small cell lung cancer. The rearrangement joins TRBV27 to TRBJ2-3; D is perhaps TRBD1 (6 bases). The CDR3 protein is CASGDRSRGAQYF. In nucleotides, the CDR3 is TGTGCCAGCGGCGACAGGTCCCGGGGAGCGCAGTATTTT.